Below, one TCR beta chain is given with its context. Per the study methods: From reference gene primer amplification, estimates of nucleated cell counts were derived. Sequenced by immunoSEQ multiplex PCR; TCRdb stores in-frame clones only, minus some. D and trimming were read from the DNA, whereas the V and J calls and clone size are those reported in that table. Counted here are a few hundred thousand clones, around nine tenths occurring once; the ten biggest clones make up 10%. V was cut by 4 bases and J by 9 bases, with 10 bases left in between. CDR3 length: 13 amino acids. Germline CDR1 reads MNHEY; CDR2 reads SVGAGI. The record originates from a study of blood T cell repertoires in COVID-19.

The receptor's source is a woman aged 45-60 years who had recovered from COVID-19. Input material: PBMCs or T cells enriched from blood (not recorded which). This rearrangement joins TRBV6-5 to TRBJ1-6, with a possible D match to TRBD1 (6 bases). In nucleotides, the CDR3 is TGTGCCAGCAGTTTCGGACAGACTTCACCCCTCCACTTT. It is translated as CASSFGQTSPLHF.